Presented here are 5 T cell receptor beta chains from one specimen sequenced in a study of shared clonotypes between healthy human individuals. The data were produced by immunoSEQ multiplex PCR, yet TCRdb's version contains in-frame clones alone and is incomplete. The repertoire includes about 1.1 million clones, 60% to 85% of them detected once, and roughly 0.82% sits in the top ten. Sample: memory CD4+ T cells from PBMCs. Subset indicated: CD45RA-negative fraction. The receptors shown here come from a man between 18 and 29 years old in good health. Some clones in this sample may be carry-over from other donors' samples.

V gene TRBV5-1 combines with J gene TRBJ2-5; 11 bases are shared with TRBD2. The CDR3 is made up of 16 amino acids. The trim removed 2 bases at V and 5 bases at J, leaving 8 bases unmatched. Germline CDR1 is SGHRS and CDR2 is YFSETQ. CDR3 sequence: CASSFSLAGGRETQYF. For the CDR3, the DNA is TGCGCCAGCAGCTTCTCCTTAGCGGGAGGGCGCGAGACCCAGTACTTC.

In this sample, this clone turned up once. The chain is built from TRBV7-2 and TRBJ1-3, with 9 nucleotides matching TRBD1. Unmatched junction bases numbered 2, after V lost 1 base and J lost 1 base. The CDR3 has 16 residues. The germline V gene encodes CDR1 SGHTA and CDR2 FQGNSA. The DNA for the CDR3 is TGTGCCAGCAGCTTAGTGGGACAGGGATCTGGAAACACCATATATTTT. Amino acid sequence: CASSLVGQGSGNTIYF.

This chain uses TRBV6-1 with TRBJ1-5; TRBD1 matches at 7 bases. Germline-derived CDR1 and CDR2 are MNHNS and SASEGT. The CDR3 contains 14 residues. V shed 6 bases and J 4 bases; nucleotides not matched to a gene: 6. The CDR3 protein is CASRRDSANQPQHF. The CDR3 nucleotides read TGTGCCAGCAGGAGGGACAGCGCGAATCAGCCCCAGCATTTT.

Of note for this clone: With a far larger clone one base away, a read error is the likely cause. The chain uses TRBV5-1 and TRBJ2-3; no firm D call. Germline V lookup: CDR1 SGHRS, CDR2 YFSETQ. The CDR3 sequence is 13 residues long. Trimming pared 1 base from V and 2 bases from J, leaving 5 bases between. CDR3 protein: CASSLWVTDTQYF. CDR3 DNA sequence: TGCGCCAGCAGCTTGTGGGTCACAGATACGCAGTATTTT.

Written as DNA, the CDR3 is TGTGCCAGCAGTTCGTACTCCCGGGCTTCGGGAAACACCATATATTTT. Its protein product is CASSSYSRASGNTIYF. J is TRBJ1-3 and V is TRBV27; the D is unclear. The germline V gene has CDR1 MNHEY and CDR2 SMNVEV (reference sequence). The CDR3 extends over 16 amino acids. V was shortened by 4 bases and J by 4 bases, with 17 bases between the two germline ends.